Sample share makes the clone carrying this T cell receptor (beta chain) large. Its antigen is unknown. These data belong to a study of glioma-infiltrating T cells. Findings and limits, study-wide: Only very few CDR3 sequences appeared in both tissue and blood. Gliomas, especially low-grade, showed above-expected tissue-blood divergence; non-neoplastic patients showed below.

Amplification of TCR alpha and beta CDR3 regions from RNA used iRepertoire nested multiplex PCR. For one-step reverse transcription and amplification, 100-400 ng of tissue mRNA or PBMC total RNA was used. TCRdb independently ran MiXCR on the multiplex PCR reads; one entry per CDR3 protein. The sample has about 3,200 distinct CDR3 sequences, 44% seen once. V was trimmed by 5 bases and J by 0 bases, leaving 19 bases between them. The germline CDR1 and CDR2 sequences are DFQATT and SNEGSKA (reference sequence). There are 17 residues in the CDR3. The sequenced sample consisted of glioma tissue, nonneoplastic brain tissue, or PBMCs (not recorded which). This sequence joins TRBV20-1 and TRBJ1-4; weak D call: TRBD1 (5 bases). The TCR originated in a human donor with low-grade glioma or glioblastoma, undergoing nonglioma brain surgery, or in good health (not recorded which). The CDR3 here is CSASPPDSQTTNEKLFF. The CDR3 DNA is TGCAGTGCTTCACCCCCAGACAGTCAGACAACTAATGAAAAACTGTTTTTT.